This T cell receptor beta chain was documented in a study of cytomegalovirus exposure and HLA in healthy donors. The PCR was carried out with 60 Vbeta primers and 13 Jbeta primers. Using immunoSEQ multiplex PCR, the repertoire was profiled, and TCRdb retains in-frame clones only, with some absent. The table records about 160,000 clones, under 90% of them present only once. CDR3 length: 13 residues. V was cut by 6 bases and J by 5 bases, with 12 bases left in between. CDR1 is MNHEY, CDR2 SVGAGI, per germline. The sequence came from a young man in good health and CMV-seronegative. Sequencing input: PBMCs. The chain uses TRBV6-5 and TRBJ2-3, with D tentatively TRBD1 (5 bases). The CDR3 DNA reads TGTGCCAGCAGCCCGTGGCAGGGAGATACGCAGTATTTT. This gives the protein CASSPWQGDTQYF.